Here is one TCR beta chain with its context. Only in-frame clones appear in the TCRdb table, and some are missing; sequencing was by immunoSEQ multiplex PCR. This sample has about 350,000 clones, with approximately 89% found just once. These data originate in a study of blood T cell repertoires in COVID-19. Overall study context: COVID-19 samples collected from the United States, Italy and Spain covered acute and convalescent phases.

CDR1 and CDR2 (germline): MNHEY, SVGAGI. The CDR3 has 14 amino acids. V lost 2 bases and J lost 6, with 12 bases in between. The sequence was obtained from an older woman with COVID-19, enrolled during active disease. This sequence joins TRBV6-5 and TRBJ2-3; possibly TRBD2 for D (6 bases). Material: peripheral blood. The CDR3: CASSYETAGDTQYF. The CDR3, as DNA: TGTGCCAGCAGTTACGAGACCGCGGGGGATACGCAGTATTTT.